The entry that follows covers one T cell receptor (beta chain) sequence. TCRdb analysed the 5' RACE reads with MiXCR anew, one entry per CDR3 protein. Of about half a million distinct CDR3 sequences listed, roughly 18% are singletons. This sample is part of a study of T-cell memory formation after mild COVID-19. Trimming cost V 5 bases and J 1 base; bases outside gene matches: 9. The CDR3 runs 16 residues. CDR1 is SGHTA and CDR2 is FQGTGA in the germline V gene. V gene TRBV7-3 combines with J gene TRBJ1-1, with 8 bases aligning to TRBD1. Input material: PBMCs or a T cell subset sorted from them (not recorded which). This TCR derives from an adult woman who had mild COVID-19 (a few samples of this study predate the infection). Cell type and time point are not known. The CDR3 loop is CASSPRTGTGNTEAFF. The CDR3 bases are TGTGCCAGCAGCCCCCGCACCGGGACAGGGAACACTGAAGCTTTCTTT. The complete variable domain, with remaining parts taken from reference TRBV7-3 and TRBJ1-1, reads GAGVSQTPSNKVTEKGKYVELRCDPISGHTALYWYRQSLGQGPEFLIYFQGTGAADDSGLPNDRFFAVRPEGSVSTLKIQRTERGDSAVYLCASSPRTGTGNTEAFFGQGTRLTVV.